This TCR beta chain derives from a study of blood T cell repertoires in COVID-19 (dated by TCRdb to about 2020). A note on the overall study: The collaborator samples originated in the United States, Italy and Spain and spanned the acute and convalescent phases of COVID-19. A freely available public database, intended as a resource for researchers studying the immune response to SARS-CoV-2, is where the repertoires were released. Samples came from the ongoing ImmuneRACE study (first 160 participants) plus 1,254 subjects from 6 global collaborators. The dataset comprised deeply sampled blood TCRbeta repertoires from subjects exposed to, actively infected with, or recovered from COVID-19. The prospective study material was composed of cDNA or gDNA derived from T cells, B-cell-depleted T cells, or PBMCs. The sample metadata nearly always contained a de-identified subject ID, COVID-19 status, age in years and sex. Where available, HLA class I and class II types were taken from metadata supplied by the sample provider and were not determined by assay-based typing. Study-level results and caveats: The amount of clinical and demographic metadata varied by source and participant and was provided uncurated.

Regarding this clone: Its antigen is still unknown. No base qualities exist here, and no much larger clone lies one base off it.

Germline trimming amounts to 2 bases on V and 6 bases on J, with 8 as the count of junction bases outside the gene matches. The germline V gene supplies CDR1 SGHAT and CDR2 FQNNGV. Including the terminal cysteine and phenylalanine, the CDR3 comprises 15 residues. Solely the CDR3 DNA is kept, with 45 bases framed from the first base. The immunoSEQ Assay, a bias-controlled multiplex PCR, was used to amplify TCRbeta CDR3 regions from genomic DNA. Under the source paper's analysis protocol: The number of nucleated cells in each sample was estimated by amplification of reference gene primers within the assay. To quantify the absolute abundance of each unique TCRbeta CDR3 rearrangement, sequence reads were collapsed and filtered. For each sample, productive Simpson clonality was calculated as the square root of Simpson's diversity index over productive rearrangements. The immuneACCESS repertoire file appears here via TCRdb, limited to in-frame rearrangements. These files lack a portion of the clones; in checked studies, under half of the deficit traces to unresolved V genes, and the cause of the others is not known. That table gives V, J and clone size, and the DNA gave D and trimming. Counted in this sample were some 72,000 clones; roughly 80% of them appeared once. The top ten clonotypes cover 9.5% to 15% of the sample.

One collaborating source in Seattle enrolled patients during active infection and followed them longitudinally through the course of disease. The collaborating institutions used their own protocols to collect whole blood in K2EDTA tubes. Collaborator samples were shipped for TCRbeta analysis as frozen whole blood, isolated PBMCs, or DNA extracted from either sample type. The receptor chain draws on TRBV11-2 and TRBJ2-7; 9 nucleotides in the junction match TRBD2. This receptor was taken from a man aged 50 or older with COVID-19, enrolled during active disease. The specimen sequenced was peripheral blood. The sequenced DNA is TGTGCCAGCAGCTTATCCGGGACTAGCTTTCGCGAGCAGTACTTC. It translates to CASSLSGTSFREQYF.